These 5 T cell receptor beta chains were all obtained from the same sample, sequenced in a study of T-cell memory formation after mild COVID-19. Each CDR3 protein gets one entry after TCRdb re-called the 5' RACE reads with MiXCR. The table shows roughly 450,000 distinct CDR3 sequences, with around a sixth occurring only once. The sample comprised PBMCs or a T cell subset sorted from them (not recorded which). These receptor sequences come from an adult woman who had mild COVID-19 (a few samples of this study predate the infection). Cell type and time point are not known.

A few counts support this clonotype. CDR3 coding DNA: TGCGCCAGCAGCCAAAGGACGGGGGGGAACACTGAAGCTTTCTTT. Residues: CASSQRTGGNTEAFF. This chain connects TRBV4-1 to TRBJ1-1, with D maybe TRBD1 (5 bases). V shed 2 bases and J shed 1 base, with 11 bases lying between them. Germline values: CDR1 MGHRA, CDR2 YSYEKL. The CDR3 spans 15 residues.

This clonotype was observed a few times. The V and J genes are TRBV18 and TRBJ2-5; 8 positions match TRBD1. J lost 1 base, V lost 3 bases, and 4 bases had no gene match. CDR3 size: 15 residues. Germline V gene lookup returns CDR1 KGHSH and CDR2 LQKENI. The CDR3 is CASSPGQGVQETQYF. CDR3 sequence (DNA): TGTGCCAGCTCACCTGGACAGGGAGTCCAAGAGACCCAGTACTTC.

This clonotype has ten or more counts. At one boundary the junction diverges from the germline segment, which might be a read error. The V call is TRBV7-9, the J call TRBJ2-7; 7 bases are shared with TRBD1. Germline V gene lookup returns CDR1 SEHNR and CDR2 FQNEAQ (reference sequence). The CDR3 has 14 residues. CDR3 loop: CASSLGTGVYEQYF. The CDR3 DNA reads as TGCGCCAGCAGCTTGGGAACAGGGGTCTACGAGCAGTACTTC. The variable domain in full, with the rest retrieved from reference TRBV7-9 and TRBJ2-7, is DTGVSQNPRHKITKRGQNVTFRCDPISEHNRLYWYRQTLGQGPEFLTYFQNEAQLEKSRLLSDRFSAERPKGSFSTLEIQRTEQGDSAMYLCASSLGTGVYEQYFGPGTRLTVT.

This clonotype was picked up a small number of times. V usage is TRBV9 and J usage is TRBJ2-3; 9 nucleotides line up with TRBD1. The V and J ends lost 3 bases and 0 bases, in that order; junction bases with no gene match: 8. This CDR3 is 17 amino acids long. Looked up from germline, CDR1 is SGDLS and CDR2 is YYNGEE. The CDR3 sequence is CASSAGQGHSSTDTQYF. The CDR3 DNA reads TGTGCCAGCAGCGCGGGACAGGGCCATTCTAGCACAGATACGCAGTATTTT.

The chain uses TRBV5-1 and TRBJ2-5, with TRBD2 as a possible D gene (6 bases). The V gene's germline CDR1 is SGHRS and CDR2 YFSETQ. The CDR3 consists of 15 residues. Trimming shortened V by 4 bases and J by 5 bases, and 18 bases separated the two germline ends. The CDR3 sequence: CASSPGGQVLETQYF. CDR3 sequence (DNA): TGCGCCAGCAGCCCTGGAGGGCAGGTCTTGGAGACCCAGTACTTC.